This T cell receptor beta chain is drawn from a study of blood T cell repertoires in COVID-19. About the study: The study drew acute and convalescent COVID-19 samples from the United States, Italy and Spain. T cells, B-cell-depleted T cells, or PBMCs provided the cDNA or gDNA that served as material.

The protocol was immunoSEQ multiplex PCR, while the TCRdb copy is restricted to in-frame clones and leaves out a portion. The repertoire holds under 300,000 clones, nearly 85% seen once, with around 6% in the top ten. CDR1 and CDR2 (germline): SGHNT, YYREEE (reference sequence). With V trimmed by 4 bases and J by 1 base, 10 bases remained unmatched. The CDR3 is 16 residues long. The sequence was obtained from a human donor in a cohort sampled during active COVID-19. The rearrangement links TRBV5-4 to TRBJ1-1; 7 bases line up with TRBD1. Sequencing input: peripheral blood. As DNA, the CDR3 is TGTGCCAGCAGCCCCCTCAGGGGGGCTTCGAACACTGAAGCTTTCTTT. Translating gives CASSPLRGASNTEAFF.